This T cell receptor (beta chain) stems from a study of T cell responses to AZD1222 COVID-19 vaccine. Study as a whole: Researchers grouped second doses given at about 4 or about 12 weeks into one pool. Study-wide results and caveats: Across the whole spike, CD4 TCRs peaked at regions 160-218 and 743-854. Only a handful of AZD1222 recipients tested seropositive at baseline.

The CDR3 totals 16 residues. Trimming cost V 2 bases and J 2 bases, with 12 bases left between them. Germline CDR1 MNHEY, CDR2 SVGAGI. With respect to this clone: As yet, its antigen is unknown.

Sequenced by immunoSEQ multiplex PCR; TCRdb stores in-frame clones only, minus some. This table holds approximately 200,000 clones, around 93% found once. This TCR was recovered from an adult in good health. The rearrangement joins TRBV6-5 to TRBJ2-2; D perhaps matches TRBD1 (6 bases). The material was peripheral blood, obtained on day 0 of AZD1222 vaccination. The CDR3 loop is CASSYGFRGNTGELFF. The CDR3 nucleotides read TGTGCCAGCAGTTACGGTTTCAGGGGTAACACCGGGGAGCTGTTTTTT.